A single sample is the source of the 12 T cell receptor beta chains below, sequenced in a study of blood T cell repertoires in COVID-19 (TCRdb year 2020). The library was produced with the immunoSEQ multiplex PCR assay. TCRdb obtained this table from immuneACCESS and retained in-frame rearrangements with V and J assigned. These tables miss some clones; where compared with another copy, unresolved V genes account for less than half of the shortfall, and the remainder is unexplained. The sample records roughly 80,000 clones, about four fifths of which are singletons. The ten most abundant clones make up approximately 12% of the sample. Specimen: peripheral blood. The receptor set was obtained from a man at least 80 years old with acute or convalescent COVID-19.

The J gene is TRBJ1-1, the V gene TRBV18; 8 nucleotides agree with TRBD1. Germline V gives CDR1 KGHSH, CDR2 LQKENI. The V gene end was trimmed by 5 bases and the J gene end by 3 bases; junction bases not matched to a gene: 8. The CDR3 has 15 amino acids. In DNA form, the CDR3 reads TGTGCCAGCTCAACCGGACAGGGAGGGCACACTGAAGCTTTCTTT. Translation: CASSTGQGGHTEAFF.

The CDR3 sequence: CASRTRTGENEQFF. CDR3 sequence (DNA): TGTGCCAGCAGAACCCGGACAGGGGAGAATGAGCAGTTCTTC. The chain has TRBV6-5 and TRBJ2-1; TRBD1 matches at 9 bases. This CDR3 is 14 amino acids long. The germline CDR1 and CDR2 sequences are MNHEY and SVGAGI. The trim removed 6 bases at V and 7 bases at J, leaving 7 bases unmatched.

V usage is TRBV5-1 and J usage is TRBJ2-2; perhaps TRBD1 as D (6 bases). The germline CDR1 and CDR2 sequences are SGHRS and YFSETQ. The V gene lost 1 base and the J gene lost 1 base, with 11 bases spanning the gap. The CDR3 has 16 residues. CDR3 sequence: CASSLTGSGNTGELFF. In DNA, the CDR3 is TGCGCCAGCAGCTTGACAGGGAGTGGGAACACCGGGGAGCTGTTTTTT.

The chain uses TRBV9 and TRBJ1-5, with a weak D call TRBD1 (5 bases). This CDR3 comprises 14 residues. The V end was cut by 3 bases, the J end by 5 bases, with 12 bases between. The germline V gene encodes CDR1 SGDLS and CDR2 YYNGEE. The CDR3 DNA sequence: TGTGCCAGCAGCGATGGCTTGGGGCATCAGCCCCAGCATTTT. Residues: CASSDGLGHQPQHF.

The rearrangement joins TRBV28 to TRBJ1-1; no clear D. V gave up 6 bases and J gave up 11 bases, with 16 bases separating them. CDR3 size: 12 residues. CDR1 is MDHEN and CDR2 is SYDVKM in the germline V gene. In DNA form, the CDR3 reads TGTGCCAGCAGCATGCTGGAGCTCGGGGCTTTCTTT. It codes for CASSMLELGAFF.

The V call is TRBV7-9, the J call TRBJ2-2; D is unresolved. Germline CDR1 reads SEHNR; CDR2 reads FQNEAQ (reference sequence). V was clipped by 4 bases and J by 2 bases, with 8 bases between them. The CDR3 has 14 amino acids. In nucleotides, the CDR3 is TGTGCCAGCAGCTCTAATCCAAACACCGGGGAGCTGTTTTTT. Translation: CASSSNPNTGELFF.

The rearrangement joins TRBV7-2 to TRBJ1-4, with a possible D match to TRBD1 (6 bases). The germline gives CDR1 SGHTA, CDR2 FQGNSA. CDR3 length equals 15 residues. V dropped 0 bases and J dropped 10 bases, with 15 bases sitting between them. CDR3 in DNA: TGTGCCAGCAGCTTAGCGGGCGCAGGGGATCGAAAACTGTTTTTT. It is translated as CASSLAGAGDRKLFF.

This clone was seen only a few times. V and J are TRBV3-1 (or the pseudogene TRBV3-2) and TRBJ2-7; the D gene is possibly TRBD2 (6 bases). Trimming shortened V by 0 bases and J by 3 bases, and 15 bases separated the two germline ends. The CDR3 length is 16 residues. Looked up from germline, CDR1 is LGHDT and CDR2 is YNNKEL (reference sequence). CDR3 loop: CASSQDGQGGHYEQYF. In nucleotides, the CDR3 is TGTGCCAGCAGCCAAGACGGCCAGGGAGGCCACTACGAGCAGTACTTC.

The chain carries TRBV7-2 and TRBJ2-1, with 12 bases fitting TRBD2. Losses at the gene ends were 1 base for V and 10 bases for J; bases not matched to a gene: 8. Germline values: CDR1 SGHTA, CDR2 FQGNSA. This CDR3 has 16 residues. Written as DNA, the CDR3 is TGTGCCAGCAGCTTAGTCCGGGCTAGCGGGGGGGGCGAGCAGTTCTTC. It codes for CASSLVRASGGGEQFF.

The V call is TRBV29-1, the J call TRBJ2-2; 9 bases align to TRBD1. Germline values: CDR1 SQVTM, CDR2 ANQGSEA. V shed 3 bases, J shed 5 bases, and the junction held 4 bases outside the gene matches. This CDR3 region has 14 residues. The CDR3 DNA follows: TGCAGCGTTGAGGGGACAGGGCTAACCGGGGAGCTGTTTTTT. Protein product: CSVEGTGLTGELFF.

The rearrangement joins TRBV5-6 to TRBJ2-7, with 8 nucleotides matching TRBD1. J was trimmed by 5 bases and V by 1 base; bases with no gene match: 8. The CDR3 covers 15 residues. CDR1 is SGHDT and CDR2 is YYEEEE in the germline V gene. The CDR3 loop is CASSLWLTGVDEQYF. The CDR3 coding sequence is TGTGCCAGCAGCTTGTGGCTGACAGGGGTCGACGAGCAGTACTTC.

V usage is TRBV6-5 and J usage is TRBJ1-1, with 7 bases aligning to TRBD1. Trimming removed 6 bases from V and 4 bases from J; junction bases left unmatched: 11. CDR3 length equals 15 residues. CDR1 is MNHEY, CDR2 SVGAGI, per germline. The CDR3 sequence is CASRSPRDSITEAFF. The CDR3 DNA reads TGTGCCAGCAGATCACCCCGGGACAGCATCACTGAAGCTTTCTTT.